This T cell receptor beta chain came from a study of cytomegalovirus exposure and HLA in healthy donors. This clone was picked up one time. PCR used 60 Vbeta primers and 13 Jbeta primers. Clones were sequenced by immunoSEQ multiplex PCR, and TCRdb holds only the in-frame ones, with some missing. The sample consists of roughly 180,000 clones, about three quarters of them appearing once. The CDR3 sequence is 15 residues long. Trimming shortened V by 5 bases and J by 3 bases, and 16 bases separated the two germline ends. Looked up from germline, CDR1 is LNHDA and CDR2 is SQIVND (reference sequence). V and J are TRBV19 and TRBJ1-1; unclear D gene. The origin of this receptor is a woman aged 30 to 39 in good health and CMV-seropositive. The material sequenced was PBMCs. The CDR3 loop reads CASSPLPSGYTEAFF. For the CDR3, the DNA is TGTGCCAGTAGTCCACTACCCTCGGGGTACACTGAAGCTTTCTTT.